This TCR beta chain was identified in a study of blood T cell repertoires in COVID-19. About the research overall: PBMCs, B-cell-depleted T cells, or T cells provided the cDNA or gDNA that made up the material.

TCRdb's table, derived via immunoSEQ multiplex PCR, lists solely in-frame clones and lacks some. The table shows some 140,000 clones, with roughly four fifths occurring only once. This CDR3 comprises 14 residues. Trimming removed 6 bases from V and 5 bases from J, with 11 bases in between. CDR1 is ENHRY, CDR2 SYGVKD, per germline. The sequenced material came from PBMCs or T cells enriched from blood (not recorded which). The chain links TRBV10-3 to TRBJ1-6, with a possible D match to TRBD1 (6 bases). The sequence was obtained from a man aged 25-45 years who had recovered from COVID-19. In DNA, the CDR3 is TGTGCCATCAGGGGAGGGGACAATAATTCACCCCTCCACTTT. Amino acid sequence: CAIRGGDNNSPLHF.